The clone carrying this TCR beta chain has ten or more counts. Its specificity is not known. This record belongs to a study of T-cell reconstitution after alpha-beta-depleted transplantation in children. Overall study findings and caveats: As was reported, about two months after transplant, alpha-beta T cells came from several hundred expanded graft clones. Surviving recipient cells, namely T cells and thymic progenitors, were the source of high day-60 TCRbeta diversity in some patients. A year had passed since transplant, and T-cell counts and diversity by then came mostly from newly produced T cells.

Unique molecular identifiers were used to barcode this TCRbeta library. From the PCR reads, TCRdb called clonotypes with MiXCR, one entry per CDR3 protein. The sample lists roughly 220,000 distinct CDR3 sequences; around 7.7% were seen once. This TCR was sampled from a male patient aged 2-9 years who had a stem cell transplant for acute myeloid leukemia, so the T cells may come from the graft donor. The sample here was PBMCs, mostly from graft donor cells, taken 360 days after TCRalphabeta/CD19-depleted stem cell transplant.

CDR3 in amino acids: CASSKARDRGYEQYF. CDR3 DNA sequence: TGTGCCAGCAGCAAAGCGCGGGACAGGGGCTACGAGCAGTACTTC. The genes are TRBV21-1 and TRBJ2-7; the table's D call, TRBD1, was not checked against the DNA. TRBV21-1 is assigned pseudogene status. CDR3 length: 15 residues.